Listed here are 16 T cell receptor beta chains from one sample, sequenced in a study of shared clonotypes between healthy human individuals. Libraries were prepared by immunoSEQ multiplex PCR; TCRdb keeps only in-frame clonotypes and omits some of them. The sample contains over 400,000 clones, roughly 80% of which appear only once. Sequenced sample: PBMCs. Receptors were obtained from a woman aged 40 to 55 in good health. Some clones in this sample may be carry-over from other donors' samples.

This clone has at least ten counts. The chain carries TRBV13 and TRBJ1-1, with D maybe TRBD1 (5 bases). CDR1 and CDR2 from the germline V gene are PRHDT and FYEKMQ (reference sequence). The CDR3 length is 16 residues. V gave up 6 bases and J gave up 0 bases, with 17 bases separating them. CDR3 nucleotide sequence: TGTGCCAGCAGACCCAGGGCAGGGTTGATGAACACTGAAGCTTTCTTT. Encoded protein: CASRPRAGLMNTEAFF.

This rearrangement joins TRBV5-1 to TRBJ2-5; perhaps D is TRBD1 or TRBD2 (6 bases each). This CDR3 is 15 amino acids long. V was shortened by 0 bases and J by 5 bases, with 14 bases between the two germline ends. Germline V gives CDR1 SGHRS, CDR2 YFSETQ. CDR3 sequence (DNA): TGCGCCAGCAGCTTGGAAGGGGGGTCTTGGGAGACCCAGTACTTC. Protein product: CASSLEGGSWETQYF. The complete variable domain, with remaining parts taken from reference TRBV5-1 and TRBJ2-5, reads KAGVTQTPRYLIKTRGQQVTLSCSPISGHRSVSWYQQTPGQGLQFLFEYFSETQRNKGNFPGRFSGRQFSNSRSEMNVSTLELGDSALYLCASSLEGGSWETQYFGPGTRLLVL.

In the case of this clone: This is likely an artifact of a read error, given a far larger clone one base away. The CDR3 here is CASSHGQMNYGYTF. CDR3 bases: TGCGCCAGCAGCCACGGACAGATGAACTATGGCTACACCTTC. The rearrangement uses TRBV4-1 and TRBJ1-2; D perhaps matches TRBD1 (6 bases). The CDR3 has 14 residues. CDR1 MGHRA and CDR2 YSYEKL come from the germline V gene. Trimming shortened V by 3 bases and J by 2 bases, and 10 bases separated the two germline ends.

The chain links TRBV19 to TRBJ2-2; D possibly corresponds to TRBD2 (6 bases). The V gene lost 3 bases and the J gene lost 6 bases, with 8 bases spanning the gap. The CDR3 is 13 amino acids. Germline lookup yields CDR1 LNHDA and CDR2 SQIVND (reference sequence). The CDR3 is CASSIGGAGELFF. CDR3 in DNA: TGTGCCAGTAGTATCGGAGGGGCCGGGGAGCTGTTTTTT.

Remarks on this clone: This probably arose from a read error, given a far larger clone one base away. The sample contains more than one DNA sequence encoding this CDR3. The V and J genes are TRBV28 and TRBJ1-1, with a weak D call TRBD1 (5 bases). In germline, CDR1 is MDHEN, CDR2 SYDVKM. The CDR3 is 13 amino acids. V lost 5 bases and J 9 bases, leaving 16 bases between the germline ends. CDR3 bases: TGTGCCAGCAGTGAGGCAGGAGGGGTTCAAGCTTTCTTT. Translation gives CASSEAGGVQAFF.

This chain links TRBV2 with TRBJ2-3; D gene uncertain. Germline CDR1 is SNHLY and CDR2 is FYNNEI. V shed 5 bases and J shed 2 bases, with 11 bases lying between them. This CDR3 contains 14 residues. The CDR3 reads CASSTSTYTDTQYF. The CDR3 coding sequence is TGTGCCAGCAGTACCTCGACTTACACAGATACGCAGTATTTT.

The genes are TRBV10-3 and TRBJ2-7; 11 bases are shared with TRBD2. Unmatched junction bases numbered 7, after V lost 10 bases and J lost 5 bases. This CDR3 has 13 residues. Germline V gives CDR1 ENHRY, CDR2 SYGVKD. The CDR3 sequence: CATKLAGVNEQYF. The CDR3 DNA is TGTGCCACTAAACTAGCGGGAGTAAACGAGCAGTACTTC.

About this clone: Compared with germline, one end of the junction differs, possibly owing to a read error. V gene TRBV28 combines with J gene TRBJ1-4, with D tentatively TRBD1 (5 bases). The CDR3 length is 12 residues. Germline CDR1 reads MDHEN; CDR2 reads SYDVKM. The CDR3 nucleotides read TGTGCCCAGGGCCCTGAGTGTGAAAAACTGCTTTTT. It is translated as CAQGPECEKLLF.

The chain uses TRBV11-2 and TRBJ2-1; 14 bases are a match to TRBD2. V shed 4 bases and J 15 bases; nucleotides not matched to a gene: 11. CDR3 size: 15 residues. CDR1 is SGHAT and CDR2 is FQNNGV in the germline V gene. CDR3: CASSSQTSGRALGFF. CDR3 sequence (DNA): TGTGCCAGCAGCTCCCAGACTAGCGGGAGGGCCTTAGGGTTCTTC.

In this sample, this clone turned up a few times. V is TRBV6-5 and J is TRBJ2-7; unclear D gene. In germline, CDR1 is MNHEY, CDR2 SVGAGI. The CDR3 is 13 amino acids. Trimming took off 6 bases at V and 2 bases at J, with 11 bases between the two ends. CDR3 DNA sequence: TGTGCCAGCAGGCCGGACGTAACCTACGAGCAGTACTTC. As protein: CASRPDVTYEQYF.

The genes are TRBV18 and TRBJ1-4; a possible D gene is TRBD1 (5 bases). The ends were cut back, 2 bases at V and 8 bases at J, with 21 bases in the middle. The germline V gene encodes CDR1 KGHSH and CDR2 LQKENI. CDR3 length equals 17 residues. The CDR3 loop is CASSPNSLGGEGEKLFF. The CDR3 nucleotides are TGTGCCAGCTCACCAAACAGCCTCGGGGGGGAAGGCGAAAAACTGTTTTTT.

The chain carries TRBV7-6 and TRBJ2-1; tentative D call: TRBD2 (5 bases). CDR1 and CDR2 (germline): SGHVS, FNYEAQ. The V end was cut by 0 bases, the J end by 7 bases, with 25 bases between. The CDR3 spans 19 residues. This chain's CDR3 is CASSLALTLARGPVNEQFF. Written as DNA, the CDR3 is TGTGCCAGCAGCTTAGCGCTTACATTAGCGAGAGGGCCGGTTAATGAGCAGTTCTTC.

The chain is built from TRBV11-3 and TRBJ2-1; 10 bases are a match to TRBD1. V was clipped by 5 bases and J by 6 bases; unmatched bases: 10. The CDR3 sequence is 16 residues long. CDR1 and CDR2 (germline): SGHNT, YENEEA. The CDR3 sequence: CASSASGTGVSNEQFF. As DNA, the CDR3 is TGTGCCAGCAGCGCCTCCGGGACAGGGGTCTCCAATGAGCAGTTCTTC.

In regard to this clone: This sequence is one base from a far larger clone and is likely a read error. Other DNA sequences from this sample encode an identical CDR3 as well. In DNA form, the CDR3 reads TGTGCCAGCAGCCTGGACAGGGAGGTATGCACATTC. Protein product: CASSLDREVCTF. The genes are TRBV4-2 and TRBJ1-2; 8 bases fit TRBD1. The CDR3 runs to 12 residues. The germline gives CDR1 LGHNA, CDR2 YNFKEQ.

With respect to this clone: A read error is the likely source, as a far larger clone sits one nucleotide away. The chain couples TRBV28 to TRBJ1-5; no clear D gene. Germline V lookup: CDR1 MDHEN, CDR2 SYDVKM. The CDR3 has 12 amino acids. The CDR3 protein is CASSFSLGPRHF. DNA of the CDR3: TGTGCCAGCAGTTTTTCTCTAGGGCCCCGGCATTTT.

On this clone itself: Given a far larger clone just one base away, this is likely a sequencing read error. The V call is TRBV11-2, the J call TRBJ2-2; no reliable D call. CDR3 length: 14 residues. Germline V gene data show CDR1 as SGHAT and CDR2 as FQNNGV. DNA of the CDR3: TGTGCCAGCAGCACCCCAAGGAACACCTGGGAGCTGTTTTTT. Protein sequence: CASSTPRNTWELFF.